This T cell receptor (beta chain) was captured in a study of regulatory T cells in long-lasting Graves disease. Study as a whole: Graves' cases, newly diagnosed, had used antithyroid drugs under 3 months. Study findings and constraints: New patients shared fewer public clonotypes (about 970) than persistent patients did (approximately 3,000).

Through Arm-PCR of CDR3 regions and iRepertoire HTBI primers, TCR beta libraries were built. Original handling: The identification of 62 TRBV and roughly 14 TRBJ segments was made across samples. One entry per CDR3 protein results from TCRdb running MiXCR on the multiplex PCR reads. What appears here as the V and J calls and clone size reflects TCRdb's work, not the paper's. The sample comprises about 400,000 distinct CDR3 sequences, 15% to 20% of which are singletons, and around 20% rests with the top ten. Regarding time point: newly diagnosed GD, antithyroid drugs for less than 3 months. From PBMCs, RNA was extracted and then used to make the TCR library. This clonotype turned up a few times. Its antigen remains unidentified. The same data also contributed to another study, on T cells in Graves' hyperthyroidism and ophthalmopathy. As reported in that work: Model output signaled ophthalmopathy a median around 5.9 months ahead of onset.

This receptor was obtained from a young woman with Graves disease. The source was peripheral blood mononuclear cells (PBMCs), collected at new diagnosis, from a patient treated with antithyroid drugs.

In DNA form, the CDR3 reads TGCGCCAGCAGCCAAGATGGGTACACTAATGAAAAACTGTTTTTT. It translates to CASSQDGYTNEKLFF. The gene calls are TRBV4-1 and TRBJ1-4; D gene unclear. Trimming took off 0 bases at V and 2 bases at J, with 7 bases between the two ends. The germline V gene encodes CDR1 MGHRA and CDR2 YSYEKL. There are 15 residues in the CDR3.